This T cell receptor (beta chain) stems from a study of T cells after yellow fever vaccination. About this clonotype: What it binds is unknown.

Study results and limitations: Post-booster repertoires contained most primary-vaccination clones again (roughly 96% CD4, about 90% CD8). CD4 and CD8 compartments shared a small share of clonotypes, likely from convergent recombination.

TCR cDNA was made by 5'RACE template switching, adding a universal primer site and UMIs. TCRdb used MiXCR to reprocess the 5' RACE reads, holding one entry per CDR3 protein. The table has under 700,000 distinct CDR3 sequences, about a sixth seen once; the top ten hold 17%. Germline V CDR1 and CDR2: SGHTA, FQGNSA. CDR3 length: 15 amino acids. V was pared by 5 bases and J by 7 bases, with 9 bases of the junction left unmatched. The clonotype originates from a man aged 18 to 35 who received the YFV17D yellow fever vaccine. This sequence joins TRBV7-2 and TRBJ2-7, with 12 nucleotides matching TRBD2. Sequenced material: PBMCs, taken more than 4 days after the first yellow fever vaccination. In nucleotides, the CDR3 is TGTGCCAGCAGCGAAGCCCTAGCGGGGGGGCAAGAGCAGTACTTC. Translated, it gives CASSEALAGGQEQYF.